This T cell receptor (beta chain) was obtained from a study of response to subunit inactivated influenza vaccine. In TCRdb, the RT-PCR reads were re-called with MiXCR into one record per CDR3 protein. The data contain 400,000 to 650,000 distinct CDR3 sequences, about 7.2% of them seen just once; the ten biggest clones take up about an eighth. With 1 base removed from V and 5 bases from J, the gap between germline ends came to 5 bases. Germline CDR1 is LNHNV and CDR2 is YYDKDF (reference sequence). The CDR3 length is 12 residues. Findings and limits, study-wide: Authors suggested each seasonal influenza vaccination recruits few new T cells.

The table lists this clonotype with a few counts. Antigen unknown. The J gene is TRBJ2-5, the V gene TRBV15; D not resolved. The input for sequencing was PBMCs from blood, taken about 24 months after vaccination. The TCR originated in a man between 50 and 75 years old who received an inactivated influenza vaccine. CDR3 sequence (DNA): TGTGCCACCAGCAGAGCCGGGGAGACCCAGTACTTC. It is translated as CATSRAGETQYF.